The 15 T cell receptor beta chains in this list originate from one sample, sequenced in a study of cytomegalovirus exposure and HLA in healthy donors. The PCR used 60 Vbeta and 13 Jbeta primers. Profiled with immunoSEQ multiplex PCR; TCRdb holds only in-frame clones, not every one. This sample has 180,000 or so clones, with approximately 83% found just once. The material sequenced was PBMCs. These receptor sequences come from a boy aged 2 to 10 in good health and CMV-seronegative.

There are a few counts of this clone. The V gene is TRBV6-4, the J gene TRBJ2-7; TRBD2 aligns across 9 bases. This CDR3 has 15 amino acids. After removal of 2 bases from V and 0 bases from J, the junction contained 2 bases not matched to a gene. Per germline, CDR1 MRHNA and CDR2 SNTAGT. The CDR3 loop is CASSDLAGPSYEQYF. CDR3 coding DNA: TGTGCCAGCAGTGACCTAGCGGGGCCCTCCTACGAGCAGTACTTC.

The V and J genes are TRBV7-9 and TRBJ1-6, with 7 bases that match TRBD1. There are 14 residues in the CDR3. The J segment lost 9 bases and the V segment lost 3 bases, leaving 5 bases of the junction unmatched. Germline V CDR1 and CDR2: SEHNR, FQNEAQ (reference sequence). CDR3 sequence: CASSFGQVVSPLHF. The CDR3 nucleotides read TGTGCCAGCAGCTTCGGACAGGTGGTTTCACCCCTCCACTTT.

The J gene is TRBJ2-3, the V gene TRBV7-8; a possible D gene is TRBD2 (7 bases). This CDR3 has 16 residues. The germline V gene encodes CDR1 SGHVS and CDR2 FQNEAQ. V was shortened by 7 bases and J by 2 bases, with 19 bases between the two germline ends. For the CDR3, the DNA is TGTGCCAGCACTCCCCCGGGTCGGGGGGCCACAGATACGCAGTATTTT. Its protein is CASTPPGRGATDTQYF.

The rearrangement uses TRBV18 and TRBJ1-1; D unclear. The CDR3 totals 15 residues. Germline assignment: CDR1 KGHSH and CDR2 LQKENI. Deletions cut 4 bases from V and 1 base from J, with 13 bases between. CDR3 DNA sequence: TGTGCCAGCTCACTCCCGGCGGGGTGGAACACTGAAGCTTTCTTT. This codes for CASSLPAGWNTEAFF.

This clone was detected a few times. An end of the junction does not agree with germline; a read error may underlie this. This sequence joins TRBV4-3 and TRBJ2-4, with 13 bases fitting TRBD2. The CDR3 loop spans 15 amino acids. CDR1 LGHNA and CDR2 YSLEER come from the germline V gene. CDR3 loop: CASSQKLAGGPPSFF. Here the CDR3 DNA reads TGCGCCAGCAGCCAAAAACTAGCGGGGGGGCCCCCAAGTTTCTTC.

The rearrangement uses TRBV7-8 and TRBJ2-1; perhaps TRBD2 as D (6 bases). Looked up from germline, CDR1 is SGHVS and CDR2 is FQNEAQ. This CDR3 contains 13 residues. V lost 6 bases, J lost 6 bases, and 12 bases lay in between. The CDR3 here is CASRMTRSNEQFF. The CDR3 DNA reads TGTGCCAGCAGGATGACTAGATCCAATGAGCAGTTCTTC.

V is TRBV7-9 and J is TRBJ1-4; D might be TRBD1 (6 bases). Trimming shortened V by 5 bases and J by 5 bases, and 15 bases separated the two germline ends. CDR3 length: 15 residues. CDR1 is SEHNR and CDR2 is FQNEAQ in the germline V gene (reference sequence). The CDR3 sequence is CASSPNRVGNEKLFF. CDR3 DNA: TGTGCCAGCAGCCCAAACAGGGTTGGGAATGAAAAACTGTTTTTT.

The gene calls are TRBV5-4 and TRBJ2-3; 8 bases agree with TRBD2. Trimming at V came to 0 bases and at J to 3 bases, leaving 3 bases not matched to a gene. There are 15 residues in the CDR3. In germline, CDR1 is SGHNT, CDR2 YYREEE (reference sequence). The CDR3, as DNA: TGTGCCAGCAGCTTGGCGGGGGGGATTACAGATACGCAGTATTTT. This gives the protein CASSLAGGITDTQYF.

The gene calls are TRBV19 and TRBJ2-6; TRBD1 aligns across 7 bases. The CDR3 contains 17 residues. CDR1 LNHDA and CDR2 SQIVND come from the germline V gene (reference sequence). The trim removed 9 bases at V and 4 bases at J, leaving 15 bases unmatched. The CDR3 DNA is TGTGCCAGCGTCACAGGACAGGCGAGTAGGGGGGCCAACGTCCTGACTTTC. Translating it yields CASVTGQASRGANVLTF.

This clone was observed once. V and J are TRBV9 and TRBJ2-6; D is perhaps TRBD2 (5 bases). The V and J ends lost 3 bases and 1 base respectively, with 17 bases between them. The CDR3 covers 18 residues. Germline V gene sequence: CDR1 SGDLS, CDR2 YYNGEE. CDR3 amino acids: CASSAPGDRGSGANVLTF. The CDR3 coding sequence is TGTGCCAGCAGCGCCCCCGGGGATCGAGGGTCTGGGGCCAACGTCCTGACTTTC. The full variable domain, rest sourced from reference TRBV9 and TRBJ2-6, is DSGVTQTPKHLITATGQRVTLRCSPRSGDLSVYWYQQSLDQGLQFLIQYYNGEERAKGNILERFSAQQFPDLHSELNLSSLELGDSALYFCASSAPGDRGSGANVLTFGAGSRLTVL.

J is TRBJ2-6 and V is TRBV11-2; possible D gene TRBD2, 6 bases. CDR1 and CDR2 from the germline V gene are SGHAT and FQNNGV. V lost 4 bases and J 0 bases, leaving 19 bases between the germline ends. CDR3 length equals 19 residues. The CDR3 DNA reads TGTGCCAGCAGCTCCCGGCGGGAAGGGAGGCTCTCTGGGGCCAACGTCCTGACTTTC. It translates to CASSSRREGRLSGANVLTF. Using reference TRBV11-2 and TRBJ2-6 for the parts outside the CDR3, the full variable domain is EAGVAQSPRYKIIEKRQSVAFWCNPISGHATLYWYQQILGQGPKLLIQFQNNGVVDDSQLPKDRFSAERLKGVDSTLKIQPAKLEDSAVYLCASSSRREGRLSGANVLTFGAGSRLTVL.

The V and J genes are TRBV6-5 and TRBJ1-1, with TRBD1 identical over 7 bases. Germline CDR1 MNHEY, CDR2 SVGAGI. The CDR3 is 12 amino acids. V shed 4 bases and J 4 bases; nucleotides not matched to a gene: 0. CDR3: CASSSGGTEAFF. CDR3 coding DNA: TGTGCCAGCAGTTCAGGGGGCACTGAAGCTTTCTTT.

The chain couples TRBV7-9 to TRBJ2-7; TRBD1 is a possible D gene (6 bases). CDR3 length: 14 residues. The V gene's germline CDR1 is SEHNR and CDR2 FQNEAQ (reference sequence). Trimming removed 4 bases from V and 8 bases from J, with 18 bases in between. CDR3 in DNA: TGTGCCAGCAGCTCCTGGGACACCCGGTCGAAGCAGTACTTC. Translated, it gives CASSSWDTRSKQYF.

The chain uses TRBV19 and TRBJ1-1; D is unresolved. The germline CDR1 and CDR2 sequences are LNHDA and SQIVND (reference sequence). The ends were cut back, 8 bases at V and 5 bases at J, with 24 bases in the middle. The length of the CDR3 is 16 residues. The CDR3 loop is CASVPPFPQASTEAFF. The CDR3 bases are TGTGCCAGTGTCCCTCCGTTCCCCCAGGCCAGTACTGAAGCTTTCTTT.

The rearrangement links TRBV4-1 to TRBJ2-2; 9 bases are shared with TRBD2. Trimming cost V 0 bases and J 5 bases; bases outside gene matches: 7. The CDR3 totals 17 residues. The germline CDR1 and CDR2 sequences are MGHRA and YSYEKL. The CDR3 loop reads CASSQEWRGGRTGELFF. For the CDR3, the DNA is TGCGCCAGCAGCCAAGAGTGGCGGGGGGGCCGGACCGGGGAGCTGTTTTTT.